The entry below describes one TCR beta chain. The data were taken from a study of cytomegalovirus exposure and HLA in healthy donors. It was with 60 Vbeta and 13 Jbeta primers that the PCR ran. TCRdb keeps only in-frame clones here, not all; method: immunoSEQ multiplex PCR. This table holds around 200,000 clones, approximately 80% found once. Germline lookup yields CDR1 SGHNT and CDR2 YYREEE (reference sequence). The CDR3 covers 17 residues. V gave up 0 bases and J gave up 1 base; unmatched junction bases: 3. This TCR was recovered from a woman in her fifties or sixties in good health and CMV-seropositive. The sequenced sample consisted of PBMCs. This chain links TRBV5-4 with TRBJ2-3, with 12 bases matching TRBD2. The CDR3 DNA reads TGTGCCAGCAGCTTGGTACTAGCGGGGGGTGGCACAGATACGCAGTATTTT. Protein: CASSLVLAGGGTDTQYF. The complete variable domain, with remaining parts taken from reference TRBV5-4 and TRBJ2-3, reads ETGVTQSPTHLIKTRGQQVTLRCSSQSGHNTVSWYQQALGQGPQFIFQYYREEENGRGNFPPRFSGLQFPNYSSELNVNALELDDSALYLCASSLVLAGGGTDTQYFGPGTRLTVL.